Sequencing of this T cell receptor (beta chain) was carried out in a study of shared clonotypes between healthy human individuals. The assay was immunoSEQ multiplex PCR, and TCRdb's table has in-frame clones only and misses some. The sample includes nearly 2 million clones, just under 95% of them seen just once. CDR1 is PRHDT and CDR2 is FYEKMQ in the germline V gene (reference sequence). The CDR3 is 13 residues long. Trimming took off 2 bases at V and 6 bases at J, with 11 bases between the two ends. As defined, naive CD8 cells were CD45RO-negative and positively selected for CCR7, with terminally differentiated effector memory CD45RA+ cells excluded.

The sequence was collected from a man between 18 and 35 years old in good health. Sample: naive CD8+ T cells sorted from blood. J is TRBJ2-7 and V is TRBV13; no reliable D call. The chain's CDR3 is CASSLMGFIEQYF. The CDR3 bases are TGTGCCAGCAGCTTAATGGGCTTTATCGAGCAGTACTTC.